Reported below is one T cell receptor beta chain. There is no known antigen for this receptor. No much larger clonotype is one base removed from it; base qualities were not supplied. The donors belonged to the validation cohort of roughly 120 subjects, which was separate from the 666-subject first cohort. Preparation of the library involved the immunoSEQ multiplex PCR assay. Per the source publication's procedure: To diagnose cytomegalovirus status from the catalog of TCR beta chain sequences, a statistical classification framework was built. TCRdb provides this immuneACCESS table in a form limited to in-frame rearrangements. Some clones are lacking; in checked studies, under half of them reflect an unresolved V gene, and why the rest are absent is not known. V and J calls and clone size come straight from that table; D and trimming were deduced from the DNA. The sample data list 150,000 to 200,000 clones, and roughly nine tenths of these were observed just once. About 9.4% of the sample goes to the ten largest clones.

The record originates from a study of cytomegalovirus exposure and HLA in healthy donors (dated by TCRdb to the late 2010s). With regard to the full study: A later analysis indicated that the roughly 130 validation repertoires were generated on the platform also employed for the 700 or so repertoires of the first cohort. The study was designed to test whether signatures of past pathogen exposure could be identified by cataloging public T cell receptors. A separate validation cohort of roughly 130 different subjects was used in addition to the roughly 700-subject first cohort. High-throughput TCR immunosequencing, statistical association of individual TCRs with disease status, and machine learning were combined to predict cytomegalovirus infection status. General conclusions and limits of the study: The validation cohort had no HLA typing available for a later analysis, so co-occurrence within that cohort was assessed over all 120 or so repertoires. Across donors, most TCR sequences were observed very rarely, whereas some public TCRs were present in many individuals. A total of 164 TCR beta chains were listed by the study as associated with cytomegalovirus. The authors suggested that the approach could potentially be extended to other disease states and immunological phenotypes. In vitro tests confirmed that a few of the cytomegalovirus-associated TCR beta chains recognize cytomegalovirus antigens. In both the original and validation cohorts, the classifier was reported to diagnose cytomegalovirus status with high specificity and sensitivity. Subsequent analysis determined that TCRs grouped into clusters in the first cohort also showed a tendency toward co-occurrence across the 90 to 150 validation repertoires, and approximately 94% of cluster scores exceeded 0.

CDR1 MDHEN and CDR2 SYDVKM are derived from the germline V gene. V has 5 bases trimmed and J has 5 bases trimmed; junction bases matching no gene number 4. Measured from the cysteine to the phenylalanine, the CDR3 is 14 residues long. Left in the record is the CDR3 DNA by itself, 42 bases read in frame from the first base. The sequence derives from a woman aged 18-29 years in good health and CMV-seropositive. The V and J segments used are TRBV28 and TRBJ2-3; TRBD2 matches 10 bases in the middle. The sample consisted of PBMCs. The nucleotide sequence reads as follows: TGTGCCAGCAGTCCTCCTAGCGGGGGAGATACGCAGTATTTT. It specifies CASSPPSGGDTQYF. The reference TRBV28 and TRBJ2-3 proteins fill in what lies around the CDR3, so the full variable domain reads DVKVTQSSRYLVKRTGEKVFLECVQDMDHENMFWYRQDPGLGLRLIYFSYDVKMKEKGDIPEGYSVSREKKERFSLILESASTNQTSMYLCASSPPSGGDTQYFGPGTRLTVL.